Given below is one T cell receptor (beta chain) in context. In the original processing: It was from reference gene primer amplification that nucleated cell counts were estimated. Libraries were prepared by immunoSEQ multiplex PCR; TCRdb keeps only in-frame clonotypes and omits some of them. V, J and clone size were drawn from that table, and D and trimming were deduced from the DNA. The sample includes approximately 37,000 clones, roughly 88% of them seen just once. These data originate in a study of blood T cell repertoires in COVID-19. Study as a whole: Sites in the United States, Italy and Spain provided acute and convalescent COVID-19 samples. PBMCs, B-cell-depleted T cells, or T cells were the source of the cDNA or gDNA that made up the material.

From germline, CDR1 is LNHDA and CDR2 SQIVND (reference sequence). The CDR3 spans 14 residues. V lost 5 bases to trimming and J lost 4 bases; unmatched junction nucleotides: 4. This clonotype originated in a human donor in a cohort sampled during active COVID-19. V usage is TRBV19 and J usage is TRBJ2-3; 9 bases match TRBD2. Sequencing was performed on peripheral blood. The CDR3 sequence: CASSLAGESDTQYF. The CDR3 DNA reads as TGTGCCAGTAGTTTAGCGGGAGAGTCAGATACGCAGTATTTT.